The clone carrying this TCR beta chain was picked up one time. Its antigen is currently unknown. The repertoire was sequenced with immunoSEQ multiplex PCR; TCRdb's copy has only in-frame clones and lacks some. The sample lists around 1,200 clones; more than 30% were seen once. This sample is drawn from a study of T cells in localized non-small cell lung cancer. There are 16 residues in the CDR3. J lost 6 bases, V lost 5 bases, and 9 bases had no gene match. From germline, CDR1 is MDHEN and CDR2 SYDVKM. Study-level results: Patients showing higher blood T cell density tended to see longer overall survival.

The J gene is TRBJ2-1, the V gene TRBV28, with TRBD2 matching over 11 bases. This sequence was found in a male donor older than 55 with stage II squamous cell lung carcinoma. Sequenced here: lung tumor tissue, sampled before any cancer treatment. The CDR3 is CASSTQLAGVGNEQFF. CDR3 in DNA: TGTGCCAGCAGTACCCAACTAGCGGGAGTGGGCAATGAGCAGTTCTTC.